This T cell receptor (beta chain) was sequenced in a study of T cell responses to AZD1222 COVID-19 vaccine. Study-wide findings and caveats: Reportedly, nearly half of unique spike TCRs recognized epitopes outside B.1.351/B.1.1.7 mutations. Mostly white British, mostly female donors; authors suggested clonal diversity may be underestimated. At baseline, seropositivity was found in only a handful of AZD1222 recipients.

Produced via immunoSEQ multiplex PCR; TCRdb's table is partial and in-frame only. The data contain approximately 140,000 clones, 91% of them singletons. Remarks on this clone: Its antigen remains unknown.

The V end was cut by 1 base, the J end by 1 base, with 7 bases between. This CDR3 has 15 amino acids. Germline loops: CDR1 LNHDA, CDR2 SQIVND (reference sequence). The J gene is TRBJ1-4, the V gene TRBV19; D not certain. This receptor was obtained from an adult who received the AZD1222 COVID-19 vaccine. This specimen consisted of peripheral blood, obtained 28 days after the second AZD1222 dose. DNA of the CDR3: TGTGCCAGTAGTATAGGAGCACAAACTAATGAAAAACTGTTTTTT. This translates into CASSIGAQTNEKLFF.